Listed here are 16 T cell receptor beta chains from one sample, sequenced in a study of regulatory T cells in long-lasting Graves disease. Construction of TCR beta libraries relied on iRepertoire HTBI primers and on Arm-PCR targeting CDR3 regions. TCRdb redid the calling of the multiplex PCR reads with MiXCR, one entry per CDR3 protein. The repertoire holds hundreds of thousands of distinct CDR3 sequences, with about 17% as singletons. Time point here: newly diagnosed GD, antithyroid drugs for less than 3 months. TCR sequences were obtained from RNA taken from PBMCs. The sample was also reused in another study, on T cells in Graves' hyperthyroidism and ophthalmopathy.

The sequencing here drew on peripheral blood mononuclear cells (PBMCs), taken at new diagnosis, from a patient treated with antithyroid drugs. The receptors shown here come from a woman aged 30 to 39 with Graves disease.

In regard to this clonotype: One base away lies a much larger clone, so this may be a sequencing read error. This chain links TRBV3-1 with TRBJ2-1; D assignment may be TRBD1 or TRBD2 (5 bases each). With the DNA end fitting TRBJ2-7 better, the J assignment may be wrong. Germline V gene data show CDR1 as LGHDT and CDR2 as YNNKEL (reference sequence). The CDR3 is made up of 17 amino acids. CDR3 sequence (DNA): TGTGCCAGCAGCCAAGATTTGGGGACCATTGCCCCTGGGGCGCAGTACTTC. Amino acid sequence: CASSQDLGTIAPGAQYF.

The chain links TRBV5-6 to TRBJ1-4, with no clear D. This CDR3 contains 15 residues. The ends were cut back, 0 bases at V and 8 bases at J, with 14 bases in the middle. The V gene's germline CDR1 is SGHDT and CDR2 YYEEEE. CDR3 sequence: CASSLDWATREKLFF. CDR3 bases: TGTGCCAGCAGCTTGGATTGGGCGACGAGGGAAAAACTGTTTTTT.

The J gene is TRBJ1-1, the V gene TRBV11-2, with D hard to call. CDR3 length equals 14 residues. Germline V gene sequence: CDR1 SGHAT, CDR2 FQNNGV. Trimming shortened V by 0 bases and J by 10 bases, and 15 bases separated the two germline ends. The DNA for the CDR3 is TGTGCCAGCAGCTTAGATACTGGGTGGAGGTTAGCTTTCTTT. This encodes CASSLDTGWRLAFF.

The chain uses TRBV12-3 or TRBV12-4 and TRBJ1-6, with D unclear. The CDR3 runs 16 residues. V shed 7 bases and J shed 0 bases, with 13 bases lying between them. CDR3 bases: TGTGCCAGCACCCTAGGGTGGGGCTCCTATAATTCACCCCTCCACTTT. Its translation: CASTLGWGSYNSPLHF.

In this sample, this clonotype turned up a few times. This CDR3 is CASSYPSGGGGTYEQYF. The CDR3 DNA is TGTGCCAGCAGCTACCCCTCGGGGGGAGGGGGTACCTACGAGCAGTACTTC. The V gene is TRBV7-2, the J gene TRBJ2-7, with a weak D call TRBD2 (7 bases). CDR1 SGHTA and CDR2 FQGNSA come from the germline V gene. The V gene lost 4 bases and the J gene lost 2 bases, with 21 bases spanning the gap. The CDR3 covers 17 residues.

In DNA form, the CDR3 reads TGTGCCAGCGGGGTCACCGGACAGCTGGGTAACTATGGCTACACCTTC. Translating it yields CASGVTGQLGNYGYTF. V and J are TRBV6-1 and TRBJ1-2; possibly TRBD1 for D (6 bases). This CDR3 has 16 residues. V was cut by 8 bases and J by 1 base, with 20 bases left in between. The germline CDR1 and CDR2 sequences are MNHNS and SASEGT.

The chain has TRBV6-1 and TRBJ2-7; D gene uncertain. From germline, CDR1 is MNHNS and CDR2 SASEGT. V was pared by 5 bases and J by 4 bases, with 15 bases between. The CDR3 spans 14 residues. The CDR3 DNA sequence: TGTGCCAGCAGTACCCCGGCAGGAAGGTACGAGCAGTACTTC. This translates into CASSTPAGRYEQYF.

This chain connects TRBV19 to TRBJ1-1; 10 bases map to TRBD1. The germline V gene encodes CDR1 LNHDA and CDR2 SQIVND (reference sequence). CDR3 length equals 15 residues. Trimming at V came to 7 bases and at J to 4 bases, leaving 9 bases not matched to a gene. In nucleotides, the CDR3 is TGTGCCAGTATACAGACAGGGGGCATCGGCACTGAAGCTTTCTTT. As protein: CASIQTGGIGTEAFF.

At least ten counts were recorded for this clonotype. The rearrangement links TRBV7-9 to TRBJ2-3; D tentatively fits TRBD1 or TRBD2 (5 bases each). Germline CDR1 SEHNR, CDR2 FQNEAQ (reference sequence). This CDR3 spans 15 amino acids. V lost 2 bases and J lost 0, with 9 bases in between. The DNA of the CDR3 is TGTGCCAGCAGCTTACGGGACCGTAGCACAGATACGCAGTATTTT. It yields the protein CASSLRDRSTDTQYF.

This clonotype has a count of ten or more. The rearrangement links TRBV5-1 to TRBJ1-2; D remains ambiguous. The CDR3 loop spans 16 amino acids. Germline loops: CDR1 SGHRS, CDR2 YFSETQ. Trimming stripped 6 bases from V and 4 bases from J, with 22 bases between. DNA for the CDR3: TGCGCCAGCACCTTATGCGGCGGGTTTGGGCTCTATGGCTACACCTTC. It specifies CASTLCGGFGLYGYTF. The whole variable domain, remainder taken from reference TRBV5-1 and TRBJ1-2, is KAGVTQTPRYLIKTRGQQVTLSCSPISGHRSVSWYQQTPGQGLQFLFEYFSETQRNKGNFPGRFSGRQFSNSRSEMNVSTLELGDSALYLCASTLCGGFGLYGYTFGSGTRLTVV.

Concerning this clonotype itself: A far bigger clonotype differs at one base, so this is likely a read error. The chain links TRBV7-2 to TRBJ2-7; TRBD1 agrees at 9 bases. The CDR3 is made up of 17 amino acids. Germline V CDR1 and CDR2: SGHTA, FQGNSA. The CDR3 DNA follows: TGTGCCGGCAGCTTAGACTGGTGGGGACAGGGTACCCACGAGCAGTACTTC. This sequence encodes CAGSLDWWGQGTHEQYF.

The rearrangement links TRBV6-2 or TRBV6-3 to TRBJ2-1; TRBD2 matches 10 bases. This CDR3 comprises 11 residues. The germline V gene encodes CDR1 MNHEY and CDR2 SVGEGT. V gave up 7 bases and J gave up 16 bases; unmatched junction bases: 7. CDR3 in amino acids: CASTTGTSVFF. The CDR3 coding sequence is TGTGCCAGCACCACCGGGACTAGCGTCTTCTTC.

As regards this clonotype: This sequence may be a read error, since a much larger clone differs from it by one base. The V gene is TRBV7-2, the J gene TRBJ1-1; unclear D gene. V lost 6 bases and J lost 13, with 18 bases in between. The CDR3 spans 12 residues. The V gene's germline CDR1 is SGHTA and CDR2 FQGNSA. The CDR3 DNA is TGTGCCAGCAGGCCTGGCCAGGATCACATTTTCTTT. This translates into CASRPGQDHIFF. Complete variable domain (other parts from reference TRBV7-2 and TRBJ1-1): GAGVSQSPSNKVTEKGKDVELRCDPISGHTALYWYRQSLGQGLEFLIYFQGNSAPDKSGLPSDRFSAERTGGSVSTLTIQRTQQEDSAVYLCASRPGQDHIFFGQGTRLTVV.

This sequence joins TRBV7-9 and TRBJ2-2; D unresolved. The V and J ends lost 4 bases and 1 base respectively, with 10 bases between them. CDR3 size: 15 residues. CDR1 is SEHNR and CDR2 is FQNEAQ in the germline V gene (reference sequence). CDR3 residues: CASSSLRRNTGELFF. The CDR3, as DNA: TGTGCCAGCAGCTCACTTCGGAGGAACACCGGGGAGCTGTTTTTT.

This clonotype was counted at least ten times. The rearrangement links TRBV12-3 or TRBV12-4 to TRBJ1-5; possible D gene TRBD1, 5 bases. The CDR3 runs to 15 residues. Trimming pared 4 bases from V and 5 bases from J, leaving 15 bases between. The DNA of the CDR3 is TGTGCCAGCAGTTCTCAATGGGACCGTGATCAGCCCCAGCATTTT. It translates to CASSSQWDRDQPQHF.

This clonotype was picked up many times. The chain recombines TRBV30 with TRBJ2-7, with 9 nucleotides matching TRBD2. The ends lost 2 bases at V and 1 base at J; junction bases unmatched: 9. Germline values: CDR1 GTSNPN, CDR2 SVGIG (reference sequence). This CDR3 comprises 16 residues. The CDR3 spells CAWSLIAGAVSYEQYF. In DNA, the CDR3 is TGTGCCTGGAGTTTGATAGCGGGAGCAGTATCCTACGAGCAGTACTTC.